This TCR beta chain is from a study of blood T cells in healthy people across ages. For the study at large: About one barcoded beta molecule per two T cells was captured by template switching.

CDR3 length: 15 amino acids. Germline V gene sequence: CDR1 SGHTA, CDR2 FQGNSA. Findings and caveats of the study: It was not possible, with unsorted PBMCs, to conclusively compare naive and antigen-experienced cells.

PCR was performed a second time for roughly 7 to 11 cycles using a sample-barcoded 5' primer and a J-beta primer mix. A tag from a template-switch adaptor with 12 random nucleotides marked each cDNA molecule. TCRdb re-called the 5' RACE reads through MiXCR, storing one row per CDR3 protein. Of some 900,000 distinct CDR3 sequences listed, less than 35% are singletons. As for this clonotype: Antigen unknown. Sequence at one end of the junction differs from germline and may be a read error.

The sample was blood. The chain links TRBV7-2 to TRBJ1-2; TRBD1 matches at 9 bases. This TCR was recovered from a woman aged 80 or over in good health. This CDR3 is CASSETGGGVGGHTF. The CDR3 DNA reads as TGTGCCAGCAGCGAAACAGGGGGCGGGGTAGGTGGCCACACCTTC.